Below are 23 T cell receptor beta chains sequenced from a single sample in a study of blood T cell repertoires in COVID-19. The table came from immunoSEQ multiplex PCR; TCRdb's copy has only in-frame clones and leaves some out. The sample includes 130,000 to 150,000 clones, roughly 80% of them seen just once. Material: peripheral blood. The origin of the receptors is a human donor in a cohort sampled during active COVID-19.

The J gene is TRBJ2-1, the V gene TRBV6-5; 8 bases line up with TRBD2. This CDR3 region has 15 residues. V trimming: 6 bases; J trimming: 2 bases; junction bases outside the gene matches: 6. CDR1 and CDR2 (germline): MNHEY, SVGAGI. The CDR3, as DNA: TGTGCCAGCAGACATAGCGGGGCCCCCTACAATGAGCAGTTCTTC. Amino acids: CASRHSGAPYNEQFF.

The J gene is TRBJ2-1, the V gene TRBV27; a weak D match, TRBD2 (5 bases). There are 16 residues in the CDR3. V lost 4 bases and J lost 4, with 17 bases in between. CDR1 is MNHEY, CDR2 SMNVEV, per germline (reference sequence). CDR3: CASSSQRGSGYNEQFF. CDR3 sequence (DNA): TGTGCCAGCAGTTCCCAGCGAGGTTCGGGGTACAATGAGCAGTTCTTC.

The CDR3 nucleotides are TGTGCCAGCAGCTTAGCCAGGGCGAGCACTGAAGCTTTCTTT. As protein: CASSLARASTEAFF. The chain recombines TRBV7-8 with TRBJ1-1; D might be TRBD1 (5 bases). The CDR3 covers 14 residues. The ends were cut back, 0 bases at V and 4 bases at J, with 9 bases in the middle. Germline lookup yields CDR1 SGHVS and CDR2 FQNEAQ.

This clone has only a few counts. The chain uses TRBV7-9 and TRBJ2-5, with 13 bases aligning to TRBD2. The CDR3 length is 19 residues. V was pared by 5 bases and J by 1 base, with 13 bases of the junction left unmatched. Germline assignment: CDR1 SEHNR and CDR2 FQNEAQ (reference sequence). The CDR3: CASSPSLGLAGRLQETQYF. The CDR3, as DNA: TGTGCCAGCAGCCCGAGCCTGGGACTAGCGGGGAGACTCCAAGAGACCCAGTACTTC.

The chain joins TRBV2 to TRBJ1-1; D is undetermined. V lost 3 bases and J 3 bases, leaving 20 bases between the germline ends. The CDR3 has 17 residues. Per germline, CDR1 SNHLY and CDR2 FYNNEI. CDR3: CASSEQRVKGKDTEAFF. The CDR3 coding sequence is TGTGCCAGCAGTGAGCAGAGGGTGAAAGGGAAGGACACTGAAGCTTTCTTT.

The genes are TRBV6-2 or TRBV6-3 and TRBJ2-5; D is possibly TRBD2 (7 bases). The V gene lost 2 bases and the J gene lost 5 bases, with 15 bases spanning the gap. Germline CDR1 MNHEY, CDR2 SVGEGT. The CDR3 is made up of 15 amino acids. In nucleotides, the CDR3 is TGTGCCAGCAGTTACGGCGCGGGGGCGGGGGAGACCCAGTACTTC. Translated, it gives CASSYGAGAGETQYF.

As DNA, the CDR3 is TGTGCCAGCAGCCCTGCGGGACTGGGAAACACCATATATTTT. It translates to CASSPAGLGNTIYF. This chain uses TRBV3-1 (or the pseudogene TRBV3-2) with TRBJ1-3; D perhaps matches TRBD1 (5 bases). Germline CDR1 is LGHDT and CDR2 is YNNKEL (reference sequence). V was shortened by 4 bases and J by 4 bases, with 11 bases between the two germline ends. The length of the CDR3 is 14 residues.

The J gene is TRBJ2-7, the V gene TRBV7-9; D ambiguous. V was clipped by 4 bases and J by 2 bases, with 6 bases between them. Germline CDR1 SEHNR, CDR2 FQNEAQ (reference sequence). There are 12 residues in the CDR3. CDR3 region: CASSSVAYEQYF. In DNA, the CDR3 is TGTGCCAGCAGCTCCGTCGCCTACGAGCAGTACTTC.

This clone appeared a few times. The chain recombines TRBV18 with TRBJ1-1, with 7 bases aligning to TRBD1. Germline CDR1 KGHSH, CDR2 LQKENI. This CDR3 spans 13 amino acids. V was clipped by 3 bases and J by 6 bases; unmatched bases: 4. The CDR3 spells CASSPSGGAEAFF. In DNA form, the CDR3 reads TGTGCCAGCTCACCTTCAGGGGGAGCTGAAGCTTTCTTT. The variable domain in full, with the rest retrieved from reference TRBV18 and TRBJ1-1, is NAGVMQNPRHLVRRRGQEARLRCSPMKGHSHVYWYRQLPEEGLKFMVYLQKENIIDESGMPKERFSAEFPKEGPSILRIQQVVRGDSAAYFCASSPSGGAEAFFGQGTRLTVV.

The rearrangement uses TRBV7-8 and TRBJ2-5, with TRBD1 matching 10 bases. Germline CDR1 and CDR2: SGHVS and FQNEAQ. This CDR3 has 14 residues. V lost 4 bases and J lost 9; bases outside the gene matches: 8. The CDR3 sequence: CASSSRQGARAQYF. CDR3 DNA sequence: TGTGCCAGCAGCTCCCGACAGGGGGCTCGGGCCCAGTACTTC.

The chain carries TRBV30 and TRBJ2-6; D may be TRBD1 (6 bases). Trimming removed 5 bases at V and 4 bases at J, with 12 bases between. Germline V gives CDR1 GTSNPN, CDR2 SVGIG (reference sequence). This CDR3 region has 14 residues. CDR3 loop: CAWGSGAGANVLTF. CDR3 bases: TGTGCCTGGGGGTCAGGGGCAGGGGCCAACGTCCTGACTTTC.

V and J are TRBV19 and TRBJ2-2; 9 bases line up with TRBD1. CDR3 length: 15 residues. V shed 3 bases and J 5 bases; nucleotides not matched to a gene: 4. Germline CDR1 LNHDA, CDR2 SQIVND (reference sequence). CDR3 in DNA: TGTGCCAGTAGTATCTGGGGACAGGGAACCGGGGAGCTGTTTTTT. Its translation is CASSIWGQGTGELFF.

This chain links TRBV11-2 with TRBJ2-3, with D unclear. CDR1 SGHAT and CDR2 FQNNGV come from the germline V gene. Trimming shortened V by 3 bases and J by 5 bases, and 9 bases separated the two germline ends. The CDR3 has 13 residues. The CDR3 sequence: CASSFSAGDTQYF. Here the CDR3 DNA reads TGTGCCAGCAGCTTCTCCGCCGGAGATACGCAGTATTTT.

This clone showed up just once. The gene calls are TRBV5-6 and TRBJ1-6; 9 bases line up with TRBD1. CDR1 is SGHDT, CDR2 YYEEEE, per germline. The CDR3 covers 14 residues. J lost 7 bases, V lost 3 bases, and 2 bases had no gene match. The CDR3 DNA sequence: TGTGCCAGCAGCTCCGGACAGGGGAATTCACCCCTCCACTTT. It encodes CASSSGQGNSPLHF.

The genes are TRBV5-1 and TRBJ1-1; TRBD1 might be the D (6 bases). Germline CDR1 reads SGHRS; CDR2 reads YFSETQ. The CDR3 is 14 amino acids. Trimming shortened V by 4 bases and J by 1 base, and 11 bases separated the two germline ends. CDR3 DNA sequence: TGCGCCAGCAGCCCCGGGACACCGAACACTGAAGCTTTCTTT. This encodes CASSPGTPNTEAFF.

The rearrangement links TRBV24-1 to TRBJ2-7, with D tentatively TRBD2 (6 bases). V lost 0 bases and J 6 bases, leaving 8 bases between the germline ends. Germline V gene data show CDR1 as KGHDR and CDR2 as SFDVKD. The CDR3 runs to 13 residues. The CDR3 protein is CATSDLPGGEQYF. CDR3 nucleotides: TGTGCCACCAGTGATTTGCCCGGGGGCGAGCAGTACTTC.

This clone has just one count. V usage is TRBV7-2 and J usage is TRBJ1-2; perhaps TRBD1 as D (5 bases). CDR1 and CDR2 from the germline V gene are SGHTA and FQGNSA. The V and J ends lost 5 bases and 8 bases respectively, with 15 bases between them. This CDR3 is 13 amino acids long. CDR3 nucleotide sequence: TGTGCCAGCAGCGCCAGCGGAGGGGAAGGCTACACCTTC. Amino acid sequence: CASSASGGEGYTF.

The rearrangement joins TRBV6-5 to TRBJ2-7; TRBD1 aligns across 10 bases. The CDR3 covers 15 residues. Germline lookup yields CDR1 MNHEY and CDR2 SVGAGI. The trim removed 6 bases at V and 7 bases at J, leaving 12 bases unmatched. The CDR3 DNA is TGTGCCAGCAGCCCCCCGGGACAGGGGATACGAGAGCAGTACTTC. Amino acid sequence: CASSPPGQGIREQYF.

The V gene is TRBV5-4, the J gene TRBJ2-3; TRBD1 agrees at 8 bases. With 4 bases clipped from V and 3 bases from J, the junction kept 1 base outside the gene matches. Germline V gene sequence: CDR1 SGHNT, CDR2 YYREEE (reference sequence). The CDR3 runs 13 residues. CDR3 coding DNA: TGTGCCAGCAGCAGGACAGGGACAGATACGCAGTATTTT. Translation: CASSRTGTDTQYF.

The CDR3, as DNA: TGTGCCAGCAGCTGGGCTAGCGGGGGGCACAATGAGCAGTTCTTC. Translated: CASSWASGGHNEQFF. The chain recombines TRBV7-2 with TRBJ2-1; 11 bases align to TRBD2. Looked up from germline, CDR1 is SGHTA and CDR2 is FQGNSA. The CDR3 contains 15 residues. V shed 4 bases, J shed 5 bases, and the junction held 4 bases outside the gene matches.

The gene calls are TRBV4-3 and TRBJ2-7; D perhaps matches TRBD2 (5 bases). CDR3 size: 15 residues. V was clipped by 3 bases and J by 0 bases, with 12 bases between them. Germline V gene data show CDR1 as LGHNA and CDR2 as YSLEER. The CDR3 DNA is TGCGCCAGCAGCCAGGGTGAGGGCCTCTCCTACGAGCAGTACTTC. Its protein product is CASSQGEGLSYEQYF.

The genes are TRBV7-2 and TRBJ2-7; the match to TRBD2 covers 7 bases. Germline V lookup: CDR1 SGHTA, CDR2 FQGNSA. CDR3 length: 14 residues. The ends lost 4 bases at V and 7 bases at J; junction bases unmatched: 10. The CDR3 loop is CASSSAGVTREQYF. As DNA, the CDR3 is TGTGCCAGCAGCTCGGCGGGGGTTACTAGAGAGCAGTACTTC.

The CDR3 spells CASSSNPTQQLFF. DNA of the CDR3: TGTGCCAGCAGTTCCAATCCGACACAACAACTGTTTTTT. This chain joins TRBV28 and TRBJ1-4; D unresolved. V was shortened by 4 bases and J by 12 bases, with 15 bases between the two germline ends. In germline, CDR1 is MDHEN, CDR2 SYDVKM. The CDR3 contains 13 residues.